These T cell receptor beta chains were read from a single sample in a study of T cell changes during pregnancy in multiple sclerosis. Profiling relied on immunoSEQ multiplex PCR, and the TCRdb table lists in-frame clones only, not all of them. The sample holds fewer than 40,000 clones, around 90% seen once. The source material was CD4+ T cells from peripheral blood mononuclear cells, sampled after pregnancy. These receptors originate from a female donor in good health, enrolled as a control in a pregnancy study. CDR3s include the opening cysteine and the closing phenylalanine or tryptophan. The order of the fields is clone size, D gene, V gene, J gene, CDR3 DNA, CDR3 protein. A D gene is named only where the DNA matches it firmly. Clone size is stated in some rows and not others, as once, few, many or a class when expanded.

>NA|TRBD1|TRBV5-6|TRBJ2-1
TGTGCCAGCAGCTTGGGGGGGACAGGTATACAGTTCTTC
CASSLGGTGIQFF
>once|TRBD2|TRBV7-2|TRBJ2-1
TGTGCCAGCAGCCCACCGGGACTAGTTCATGAGCAGTTCTTC
CASSPPGLVHEQFF
>NA|NA|TRBV15|TRBJ2-5
TGTGCCACCAGCAGAGAAGGGGCGAGGAAGACCCAGTACTTC
CATSREGARKTQYF
>NA|TRBD2|TRBV14|TRBJ2-7
TGTGCCAGCAGCCAAGGAGGCGGGGGGAGGTACGAGCAGTACTTC
CASSQGGGGRYEQYF
>NA|TRBD1|TRBV2|TRBJ1-1
TGTGCCAGCAGCCCCGACAGGGGCTACACTGAAGCTTTCTTT
CASSPDRGYTEAFF
>NA|TRBD1|TRBV11-2|TRBJ1-1
TGTGCCAGCAGCCCAATTCAGGGGACAGGGGTGGGGACTGAAGCTTTCTTT
CASSPIQGTGVGTEAFF
>once|TRBD1|TRBV9|TRBJ1-2
TGTGCCAGCAGTGAAGGACAGGGTAAACCTCGACATGGCTACACCTTC
CASSEGQGKPRHGYTF
>NA|NA|TRBV4-3|TRBJ1-4
TGCGCCAGCAGCCAAGAACAGATTAATGAAAAACTGTTTTTT
CASSQEQINEKLFF
>NA|NA|TRBV2|TRBJ2-6
TGTGCCAGCAGTGACGGAGTCACCTCTGGGGCCAACGTCCTGACTTTC
CASSDGVTSGANVLTF
>once|TRBD2|TRBV6-5|TRBJ2-7
TGTGCCAGCAGCCCGACTAGCGGGCCGTACGAGCAGTACTTC
CASSPTSGPYEQYF
>NA|NA|TRBV5-1|TRBJ2-3
TGCGCCAGCAGCTTCCGACTAGAAACAGATACGCAGTATTTT
CASSFRLETDTQYF
>NA|NA|TRBV5-1|TRBJ1-3
TGCGCCAGCAGCTTCGCAGGTTCGAGCTCTGGAAACACCATATATTTT
CASSFAGSSSGNTIYF
>NA|NA|TRBV11-3|TRBJ2-1
TGTGCCAGCAGCCCACATAGCGGCAACTACAATGAGCAGTTCTTC
CASSPHSGNYNEQFF
>NA|NA|TRBV27|TRBJ2-2
TGTGCCAGCAGTTGGCTTGTGGACACCGGGGAGCTGTTTTTT
CASSWLVDTGELFF
>NA|TRBD1|TRBV6-1|TRBJ1-2
TGTGCCAGCAGTGGAGGGACAGGTGCCAGAAACTATGGCTACACCTTC
CASSGGTGARNYGYTF
>NA|NA|TRBV29-1|TRBJ1-2
TGCAGCGTCGCTACAGGCCTAGCTAACTATGGCTACACCTTC
CSVATGLANYGYTF
>NA|TRBD2|TRBV9|TRBJ2-2
TGTGCCAGCACCCTCGGGGTGATAGCGGGGGGAACCGGGGAGCTGTTTTTT
CASTLGVIAGGTGELFF
>NA|TRBD2|TRBV10-3|TRBJ2-1
TGTGCCATAGGGACTAGCGGCTACAATGAGCAGTTCTTC
CAIGTSGYNEQFF
>NA|NA|TRBV13|TRBJ2-3
TGTGCCAGCAGCTTGCGCCCGGTCGGGACTCCCGGCACAGATACGCAGTATTTT
CASSLRPVGTPGTDTQYF
>NA|NA|TRBV4-3|TRBJ2-3
TGCGCCAGCAGCCAAACATTAGCGGCAGGCACAGATACGCAGTATTTT
CASSQTLAAGTDTQYF
>NA|NA|TRBV9|TRBJ2-5
TGTGCCAGCAGCGTAGAGCTCGGGGACCAGTACTTC
CASSVELGDQYF
>NA|TRBD2|TRBV29-1|TRBJ2-1
TGCAGCGTTGAGCTAGCGGCAACCTACAATGAGCAGTTCTTC
CSVELAATYNEQFF
>NA|TRBD1|TRBV10-1|TRBJ2-3
TGCGCCAGCAGCTTCCGGACAGGGGGCTTGGATACGCAGTATTTT
CASSFRTGGLDTQYF
>NA|NA|TRBV9|TRBJ2-6
TGTGCCAGCAGCGTAGAGGGGGCTGGGGCCAACGTCCTGACTTTC
CASSVEGAGANVLTF
>NA|NA|TRBV19|TRBJ2-7
TGTGCCAGTAGTCCCCAGGCCTCCTACGAGCAGTACTTC
CASSPQASYEQYF
>NA|NA|TRBV19|TRBJ1-3
TGTGCCAGTAGTAATGACAGAATCTCTGGAAACACCATATATTTT
CASSNDRISGNTIYF
>NA|NA|TRBV28|TRBJ1-5
TGTGCCAGCAGTTTAGGTGGGAGAGGGAATCAGCCCCAGCATTTT
CASSLGGRGNQPQHF
>NA|TRBD1|TRBV10-3|TRBJ2-1
TGTGCCATCAGTCCAGACAGGGGGAATGAGCAGTTCTTC
CAISPDRGNEQFF
>NA|TRBD2|TRBV18|TRBJ2-1
TGTGCCAGCTCACATCTAGCGGGGGGATACAATGAGCAGTTCTTC
CASSHLAGGYNEQFF
>NA|TRBD2|TRBV5-1|TRBJ2-7
TGCGCCAGCAGCAGGCAACTAGCGGGAGGCGTCTACGAGCAGTACTTC
CASSRQLAGGVYEQYF
>NA|NA|TRBV19|TRBJ1-3
TGTGCCAGTAGTATCTACCGGGACACTGACTCTGGAAACACCATATATTTT
CASSIYRDTDSGNTIYF
>NA|NA|TRBV23-1|TRBJ2-5
TGCGCCAGCAGTCAAGATACGCCTTGGGCGGGCGAAGAGACCCAGTACTTC
CASSQDTPWAGEETQYF
>NA|TRBD2|TRBV9|TRBJ2-7
TGTGCCAGCAGTGGGACTAAGAGCTCCTACGAGCAGTACTTC
CASSGTKSSYEQYF
>NA|TRBD2|TRBV27|TRBJ2-1
TGTGCCAGCAGTCACAGACTAGCGGGAGGTTACAATGAGCAGTTCTTC
CASSHRLAGGYNEQFF
>NA|NA|TRBV19|TRBJ2-1
TGTGCCAGCTCCCCCGGAATGGGCAGCTCCTACAATGAGCAGTTCTTC
CASSPGMGSSYNEQFF
>NA|TRBD1|TRBV30|TRBJ1-1
TGTGCCTGGAGGGGACAGGGGAGGGTTGAAGCTTTCTTT
CAWRGQGRVEAFF
>NA|TRBD1|TRBV7-9|TRBJ1-1
TGTGCCAGCAGCACAACAGGGACAGCAAAAGCTTTCTTT
CASSTTGTAKAFF
>NA|NA|TRBV16|TRBJ2-7
TGTGCCAGCAGCAAAATCAGGGGCTCCTACGAGCAGTACTTC
CASSKIRGSYEQYF
>NA|NA|TRBV10-2|TRBJ1-2
TGCGCCAGCAGTGTCCAGAACTATGGCTACACCTTC
CASSVQNYGYTF
>NA|TRBD1|TRBV19|TRBJ2-2
TGTGCCAGTATTCCGGGACAGGGGAACACCGGGGAGCTGTTTTTT
CASIPGQGNTGELFF
>once|TRBD2|TRBV10-3|TRBJ2-2
TGTGCCACGACTAGCGGATACACCGGGGAGCTGTTTTTT
CATTSGYTGELFF
>NA|NA|TRBV25-1|TRBJ1-2
TGTGCCAGCAGTGAAGAGCAGGGTGGGGGGTACTATGGCTACACCTTC
CASSEEQGGGYYGYTF
>NA|NA|TRBV28|TRBJ1-5
TGTGCCAGCAGCAAGACAGACAGCAATCAGCCCCAGCATTTT
CASSKTDSNQPQHF
>NA|TRBD1|TRBV6-6|TRBJ2-7
TGTGCCAGCAGTTACATACAGGGGGCGCGGGAGCAGTACTTC
CASSYIQGAREQYF
>NA|NA|TRBV7-2|TRBJ2-3
TGTGCCAGCAGCTTAGAAAGGGGCCCAGATACGCAGTATTTT
CASSLERGPDTQYF
>NA|TRBD1|TRBV7-9|TRBJ1-4
TGTGCCAGCAGCCTACTAACCGGGACAGGAAATGAAAAACTGTTTTTT
CASSLLTGTGNEKLFF
>once|TRBD1|TRBV27|TRBJ2-7
TGTGCCAGCAGCTTCGTAGGACAGGGGCGCGAGCAGTACTTC
CASSFVGQGREQYF
>NA|NA|TRBV9|TRBJ2-7
TGTGCCAGCAGCATCGAACAGGGATCGGGCTACGAGCAGTACTTC
CASSIEQGSGYEQYF
>medium-sized|NA|TRBV5-4|TRBJ2-7
TGTGCCTACCGAGCAGGGGGGCTCTACGAGCAGTACTTC
CAYRAGGLYEQYF
>NA|TRBD1|TRBV7-2|TRBJ1-3
TGTGCCAGCAGCTTTAGACAGGGGGCGATGAGCTCTGGAAACACCATATATTTT
CASSFRQGAMSSGNTIYF
>NA|NA|TRBV19|TRBJ2-4
TGTGCCAGTAGTATCGGAGCCACCCTCAAAAACATTCAGTACTTC
CASSIGATLKNIQYF
>NA|TRBD1|TRBV5-4|TRBJ2-7
TGTGCCAGCAGCAGCCCAGGGGGCTCCTACGAGCAGTACTTC
CASSSPGGSYEQYF
>NA|NA|TRBV19|TRBJ2-1
TGTGCCAGTAGTATAACGGGAGCACGATACAATGAGCAGTTCTTC
CASSITGARYNEQFF
>NA|TRBD2|TRBV9|TRBJ2-7
TGTGCCAGCAGCGGCGGGACTAGCGGCTCCTACGAGCAGTACTTC
CASSGGTSGSYEQYF
>NA|NA|TRBV18|TRBJ2-1
TGTGCCAGCTCCCCGGGACTTCTGGGTGAGCAGTTCTTC
CASSPGLLGEQFF
>NA|NA|TRBV6-1|TRBJ1-3
TGTGCCAGCAACCCGACAGGCTACTCTGGAAACACCATATATTTT
CASNPTGYSGNTIYF
>NA|TRBD2|TRBV15|TRBJ2-1
TGTGCCACCAGCAGAGTCATACTAGCGGGAAGTAATGAGCAGTTCTTC
CATSRVILAGSNEQFF
>NA|NA|TRBV15|TRBJ2-3
TGTGCCACCGGGTTAGAGGCGGCTAGCACAGATACGCAGTATTTT
CATGLEAASTDTQYF
>NA|NA|TRBV19|TRBJ2-2
TGTGCCAGTAGTATCCAGACAGGGAACACCGGGGAGCTGTTTTTT
CASSIQTGNTGELFF
>once|NA|TRBV6-6|TRBJ2-5
TGTGCCAGCAGTTACGGAGCAGGGGCCATCCAAGAGACCCAGTACTTC
CASSYGAGAIQETQYF